The clone carrying this T cell receptor beta chain was counted only a few times. Its antigen remains unknown. This CDR3 contains 14 residues. V lost 6 bases, J lost 3 bases, and 7 bases stayed unmatched. Germline V gene lookup returns CDR1 MNHNY and CDR2 SVGAGI (reference sequence). These data originate in a study of T cells after yellow fever vaccination. TCRdb redid the calling of the 5' RACE reads with MiXCR, one entry per CDR3 protein. This sample carries 250,000 to 300,000 distinct CDR3 sequences, around 4.9% of them seen once, and the ten largest clones take roughly 3.4%. Whole-study findings and limits: Among all clonotypes, a small share was observed in both CD4 and CD8 compartments. After the booster, over 95% of CD4 and approximately 90% of CD8 primary-response clones were re-detected.

This specimen consisted of CD4+ T cells sorted from PBMCs, obtained on the day of the yellow fever booster vaccination. The genes are TRBV6-6 and TRBJ1-2, with TRBD1 matching 7 bases. This clonotype was obtained from a man in his late teens or twenties who received the YFV17D yellow fever vaccine. CDR3 sequence reads: CASRQDRTYYGYTF. The CDR3 nucleotides read TGTGCCAGCAGGCAGGACAGGACTTACTATGGCTACACCTTC.